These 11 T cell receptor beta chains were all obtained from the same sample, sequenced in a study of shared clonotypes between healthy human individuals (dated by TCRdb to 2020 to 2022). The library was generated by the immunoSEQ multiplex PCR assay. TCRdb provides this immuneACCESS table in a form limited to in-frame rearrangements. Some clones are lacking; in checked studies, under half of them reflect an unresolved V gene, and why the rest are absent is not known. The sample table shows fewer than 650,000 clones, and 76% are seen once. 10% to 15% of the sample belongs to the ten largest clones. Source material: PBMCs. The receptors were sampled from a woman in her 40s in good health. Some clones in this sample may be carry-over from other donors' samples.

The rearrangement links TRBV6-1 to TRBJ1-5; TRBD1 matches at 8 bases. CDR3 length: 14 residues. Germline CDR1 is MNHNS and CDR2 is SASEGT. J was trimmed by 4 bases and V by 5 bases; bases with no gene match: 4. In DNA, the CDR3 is TGTGCCAGCAGTCTGGGACAGGCAAATCAGCCCCAGCATTTT. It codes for CASSLGQANQPQHF.

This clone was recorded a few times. Here the CDR3 DNA reads TGTGCCAGCAGCTTAGCGATCGAGACCCAGTACTTC. It translates to CASSLAIETQYF. The rearrangement links TRBV11-1 to TRBJ2-5; D ambiguous. Germline-derived CDR1 and CDR2 are SGHAT and FQDESV (reference sequence). V shed 0 bases and J shed 5 bases, with 4 bases lying between them. This CDR3 region has 12 residues. Filled out from reference TRBV11-1 and TRBJ2-5, the complete variable domain reads EAEVAQSPRYKITEKSQAVAFWCDPISGHATLYWYRQILGQGPELLVQFQDESVVDDSQLPKDRFSAERLKGVDSTLKIQPAELGDSAMYLCASSLAIETQYFGPGTRLLVL.

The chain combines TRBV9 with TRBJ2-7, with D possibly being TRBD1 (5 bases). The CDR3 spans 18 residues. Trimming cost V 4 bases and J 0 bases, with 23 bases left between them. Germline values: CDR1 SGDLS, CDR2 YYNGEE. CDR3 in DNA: TGTGCCAGCAGCCCCTCTCTCGGCAGGGCGAACCACTCCTACGAGCAGTACTTC. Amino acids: CASSPSLGRANHSYEQYF.

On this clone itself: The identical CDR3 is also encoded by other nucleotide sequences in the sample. The CDR3 sequence is CAWSQDSEQYF. CDR3 DNA sequence: TGTGCCTGGAGCCAAGACAGCGAGCAGTACTTC. The chain has TRBV30 and TRBJ2-7; possibly TRBD1 for D (5 bases). The V gene's germline CDR1 is GTSNPN and CDR2 SVGIG (reference sequence). The CDR3 has 11 residues. The V end was cut by 3 bases, the J end by 6 bases, with 9 bases between. Supplemented by reference TRBV30 and TRBJ2-7, the full variable domain reads SQTIHQWPATLVQPVGSPLSLECTVEGTSNPNLYWYRQAAGRGLQLLFYSVGIGQISSEVPQNLSASRPQDRQFILSSKKLLLSDSGFYLCAWSQDSEQYFGPGTRLTVT.

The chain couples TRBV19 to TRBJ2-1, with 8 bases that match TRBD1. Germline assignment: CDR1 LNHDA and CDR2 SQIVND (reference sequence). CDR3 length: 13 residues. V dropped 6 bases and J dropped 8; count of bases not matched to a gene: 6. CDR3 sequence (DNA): TGTGCCAGTAGGCCAGGGGGCAGGGATGAGCAGTTCTTC. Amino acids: CASRPGGRDEQFF.

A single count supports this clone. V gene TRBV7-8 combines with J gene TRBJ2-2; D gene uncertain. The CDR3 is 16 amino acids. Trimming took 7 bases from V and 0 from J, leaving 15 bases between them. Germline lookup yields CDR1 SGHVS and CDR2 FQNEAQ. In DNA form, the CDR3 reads TGTGCCAGCATCCTCGGGCGAGTGGCGAACACCGGGGAGCTGTTTTTT. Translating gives CASILGRVANTGELFF.

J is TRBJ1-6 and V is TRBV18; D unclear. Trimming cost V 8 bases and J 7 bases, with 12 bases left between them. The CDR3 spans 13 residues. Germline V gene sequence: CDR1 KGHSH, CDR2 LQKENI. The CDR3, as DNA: TGTGCCAGCGCAGAGTTGGCAAATTCACCCCTCCACTTT. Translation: CASAELANSPLHF.

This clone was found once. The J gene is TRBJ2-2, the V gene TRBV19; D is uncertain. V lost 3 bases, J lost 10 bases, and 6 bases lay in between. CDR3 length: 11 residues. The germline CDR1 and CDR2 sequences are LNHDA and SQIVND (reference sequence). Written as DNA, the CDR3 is TGTGCCAGTAGTATTGGTGTGGAGCTGTTTTTT. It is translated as CASSIGVELFF. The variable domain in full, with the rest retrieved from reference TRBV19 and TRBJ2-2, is DGGITQSPKYLFRKEGQNVTLSCEQNLNHDAMYWYRQDPGQGLRLIYYSQIVNDFQKGDIAEGYSVSREKKESFPLTVTSAQKNPTAFYLCASSIGVELFFGEGSRLTVL.

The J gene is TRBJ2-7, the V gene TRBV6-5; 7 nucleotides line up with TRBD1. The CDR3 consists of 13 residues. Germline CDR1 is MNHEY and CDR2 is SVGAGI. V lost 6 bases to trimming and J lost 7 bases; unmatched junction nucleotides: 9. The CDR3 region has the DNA TGTGCCAGCAGACGGGACAGTTTCGAAGAGCAGTACTTC. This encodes CASRRDSFEEQYF.

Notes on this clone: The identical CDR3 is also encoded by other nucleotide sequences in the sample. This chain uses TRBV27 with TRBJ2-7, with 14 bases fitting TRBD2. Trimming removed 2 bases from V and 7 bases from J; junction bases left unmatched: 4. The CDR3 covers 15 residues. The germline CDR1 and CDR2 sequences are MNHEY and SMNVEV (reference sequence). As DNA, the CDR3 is TGTGCCAGCAGTTTAGGGACTAGCGGGAGAGGGGAGCAGTACTTC. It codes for CASSLGTSGRGEQYF.

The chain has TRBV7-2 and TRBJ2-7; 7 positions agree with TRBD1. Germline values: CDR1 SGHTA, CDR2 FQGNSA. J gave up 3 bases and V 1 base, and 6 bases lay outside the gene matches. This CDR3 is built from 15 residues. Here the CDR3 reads CASSLVGDSYYEQYF. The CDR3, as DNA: TGTGCCAGCAGCTTAGTTGGGGACAGCTACTACGAGCAGTACTTC.